One sample yielded the 28 T cell receptor beta chains listed below, sequenced in a study of OX40 agonist ivuxolimab in advanced cancers. Generated by immunoSEQ multiplex PCR, the TCRdb table keeps only in-frame clones and is missing some. Among around 56,000 clones listed, roughly 90% were seen once. The source material was CD4+ or CD8+ T cells sorted from blood, sampled in a trial of the OX40 agonist ivuxolimab. The receptors derive from an adult with an advanced solid tumor such as melanoma, head and neck, liver or kidney cancer.

The chain employs TRBV19 and TRBJ2-2; 7 positions match TRBD1. V lost 7 bases, J lost 4 bases, and 9 bases stayed unmatched. The CDR3 sequence is 15 residues long. Per the germline V gene, CDR1 is LNHDA and CDR2 is SQIVND (reference sequence). CDR3 loop: CASIHDREGTGELFF. In DNA form, the CDR3 reads TGTGCCAGTATTCATGACAGGGAAGGCACCGGGGAGCTGTTTTTT.

This clone showed up just once. The chain uses TRBV19 and TRBJ1-5; D call uncertain. The CDR3 is 14 residues long. Trimming removed 7 bases at V and 2 bases at J, with 12 bases between. Germline values: CDR1 LNHDA, CDR2 SQIVND (reference sequence). CDR3 sequence (DNA): TGTGCCAGTAAGTTTTCGCAGGGCAATCAGCCCCAGCATTTT. This translates into CASKFSQGNQPQHF.

The chain employs TRBV7-9 and TRBJ2-3; D not resolved. Trimming stripped 5 bases from V and 2 bases from J, with 8 bases between. The CDR3 extends over 13 amino acids. CDR1 is SEHNR, CDR2 FQNEAQ, per germline (reference sequence). The CDR3 is CASSPPLTDTQYF. The CDR3 region has the DNA TGTGCCAGCAGCCCGCCTCTCACAGATACGCAGTATTTT.

This clone was recorded a few times. The chain is built from TRBV27 and TRBJ1-1; 8 bases fit TRBD1. V was pared by 6 bases and J by 4 bases, with 4 bases of the junction left unmatched. The germline V gene encodes CDR1 MNHEY and CDR2 SMNVEV (reference sequence). The CDR3 contains 13 residues. The CDR3 region is CASRQTGVTEAFF. CDR3 bases: TGTGCCAGCAGGCAGACAGGGGTCACTGAAGCTTTCTTT.

The V and J genes are TRBV28 and TRBJ1-5, with D unresolved. The V and J ends lost 3 bases and 5 bases respectively, with 11 bases between them. Germline loops: CDR1 MDHEN, CDR2 SYDVKM. The CDR3 is 14 residues long. The CDR3 DNA reads as TGTGCCAGCAGTTTGATTACGATTGATCAGCCCCAGCATTTT. It yields the protein CASSLITIDQPQHF.

The table lists this clone with a count of one. V usage is TRBV7-3 and J usage is TRBJ2-3; D call uncertain. CDR1 is SGHTA, CDR2 FQGTGA, per germline. The CDR3 loop spans 13 amino acids. Trimming removed 5 bases at V and 2 bases at J, with 8 bases between. CDR3 region: CASSQPNTDTQYF. CDR3 in DNA: TGTGCCAGCAGCCAACCGAACACAGATACGCAGTATTTT.

This rearrangement joins TRBV19 to TRBJ2-3; TRBD1 is a possible D gene (6 bases). Germline loops: CDR1 LNHDA, CDR2 SQIVND (reference sequence). V shed 1 base and J shed 4 bases, with 9 bases lying between them. The CDR3 consists of 14 residues. This CDR3 is CASSIAAGADTQYF. The DNA of the CDR3 is TGTGCCAGTAGTATAGCGGCAGGGGCAGATACGCAGTATTTT.

In this sample, this clone turned up once. The V call is TRBV7-8, the J call TRBJ2-1, with D unclear. There are 12 residues in the CDR3. Germline CDR1 SGHVS, CDR2 FQNEAQ. Trimming stripped 5 bases from V and 12 bases from J, with 14 bases between. Written as DNA, the CDR3 is TGTGCCAGCAGCCCGGCGGTAGTAGGGCAGTTCTTC. Translation gives CASSPAVVGQFF.

This chain joins TRBV28 and TRBJ1-1, with D perhaps matching TRBD1 (6 bases). CDR3 size: 16 residues. V was shortened by 1 base and J by 4 bases, with 16 bases between the two germline ends. Looked up from germline, CDR1 is MDHEN and CDR2 is SYDVKM. The DNA for the CDR3 is TGTGCCAGCAGTTTATACAGGGCTGCCGGGTCCACTGAAGCTTTCTTT. Translated, it gives CASSLYRAAGSTEAFF. The whole variable domain, remainder taken from reference TRBV28 and TRBJ1-1, is DVKVTQSSRYLVKRTGEKVFLECVQDMDHENMFWYRQDPGLGLRLIYFSYDVKMKEKGDIPEGYSVSREKKERFSLILESASTNQTSMYLCASSLYRAAGSTEAFFGQGTRLTVV.

V usage is TRBV13 and J usage is TRBJ2-5; 7 bases map to TRBD2. Germline assignment: CDR1 PRHDT and CDR2 FYEKMQ (reference sequence). V lost 5 bases to trimming and J lost 5 bases; unmatched junction nucleotides: 2. This CDR3 has 12 residues. The CDR3 region has the DNA TGTGCCAGCAGCAGGGAGGGGGAGACCCAGTACTTC. Translation: CASSREGETQYF.

The chain couples TRBV15 to TRBJ1-2; no firm D call. Germline assignment: CDR1 LNHNV and CDR2 YYDKDF (reference sequence). The CDR3 spans 13 residues. The ends were cut back, 1 base at V and 4 bases at J, with 7 bases in the middle. The CDR3 DNA follows: TGTGCCACCAGCAGAGGTGGGAGCTATGGCTACACCTTC. Translating it yields CATSRGGSYGYTF.

CDR3 in amino acids: CASSLVGVVTDTQYF. CDR3 DNA: TGTGCCAGCAGCTTAGTGGGAGTTGTAACAGATACGCAGTATTTT. The chain uses TRBV11-3 and TRBJ2-3, with a weak D call TRBD2 (5 bases). Germline loops: CDR1 SGHNT, CDR2 YENEEA. The CDR3 loop spans 15 amino acids. Trimming stripped 1 base from V and 3 bases from J, with 11 bases between.

This clone was found a few times. This chain connects TRBV7-9 to TRBJ1-2; no clear D. The germline CDR1 and CDR2 sequences are SEHNR and FQNEAQ (reference sequence). This CDR3 comprises 12 residues. Trimming removed 4 bases at V and 8 bases at J, with 11 bases between. The CDR3 coding sequence is TGTGCCAGCAGCTCTCCTGTCGGGGGCTACACCTTC. It specifies CASSSPVGGYTF.

A remark on this clone: An end of the junction does not agree with germline; a read error may underlie this. CDR3 loop: CASTQGASGKLFF. The CDR3, as DNA: TGTGCCAGTACCCAGGGGGCAAGCGGGAAGCTGTTTTTT. The chain employs TRBV19 and TRBJ2-2, with D possibly being TRBD1 (8 bases). CDR1 is LNHDA and CDR2 is SQIVND in the germline V gene (reference sequence). The CDR3 totals 13 residues.

Written as DNA, the CDR3 is TGTGCCAGCAGTAGGACGAAGTACGAGCAGTACTTC. Amino acid sequence: CASSRTKYEQYF. The chain has TRBV2 and TRBJ2-7; no reliable D call. Trimming pared 5 bases from V and 4 bases from J, leaving 9 bases between. CDR3 length equals 12 residues. The germline V gene has CDR1 SNHLY and CDR2 FYNNEI.

The rearrangement uses TRBV5-4 and TRBJ1-4; TRBD1 might be the D (6 bases). The CDR3 spans 14 residues. From germline, CDR1 is SGHNT and CDR2 YYREEE (reference sequence). The ends were cut back, 4 bases at V and 8 bases at J, with 15 bases in the middle. The CDR3 sequence is CASSPHPGDEKLFF. The CDR3, as DNA: TGTGCCAGCAGCCCACACCCAGGGGACGAAAAACTGTTTTTT.

This clone occurred once. The gene calls are TRBV28 and TRBJ2-5; D perhaps matches TRBD2 (5 bases). The DNA end lines up better with TRBJ2-7; the J call may be wrong. The length of the CDR3 is 15 residues. Germline CDR1 MDHEN, CDR2 SYDVKM. As DNA, the CDR3 is TGTGCCAGCAGTACCAAACTAGTGGGAATCTACGAGCAGTACTTC. Amino acids: CASSTKLVGIYEQYF.

The rearrangement joins TRBV18 to TRBJ2-7; D unclear. Per the germline V gene, CDR1 is KGHSH and CDR2 is LQKENI. The V gene lost 2 bases and the J gene lost 5 bases, with 7 bases spanning the gap. The CDR3 has 12 amino acids. CDR3 amino acids: CASSPWFNEQYF. The CDR3 DNA reads as TGTGCCAGCTCACCATGGTTCAACGAGCAGTACTTC.

The rearrangement uses TRBV27 and TRBJ1-1; the D gene is possibly TRBD1 (6 bases). Germline V gene sequence: CDR1 MNHEY, CDR2 SMNVEV (reference sequence). The V gene lost 0 bases and the J gene lost 3 bases, with 14 bases spanning the gap. The CDR3 runs 16 residues. The chain's CDR3 is CASSLSPTGSHTEAFF. CDR3 coding DNA: TGTGCCAGCAGTTTATCGCCGACAGGAAGCCACACTGAAGCTTTCTTT.

The chain joins TRBV27 to TRBJ1-5; D ambiguous. The germline V gene has CDR1 MNHEY and CDR2 SMNVEV (reference sequence). V lost 4 bases to trimming and J lost 2 bases, with 9 bases between them. The CDR3 has 14 residues. As DNA, the CDR3 is TGTGCCAGCAGTTCCTCACCGGGCAATCAGCCCCAGCATTTT. The encoded protein is CASSSSPGNQPQHF.

V and J are TRBV6-6 and TRBJ2-5; 9 nucleotides line up with TRBD1. Germline CDR1 reads MNHNY; CDR2 reads SVGAGI (reference sequence). The V and J ends lost 6 bases and 7 bases, in that order; junction bases with no gene match: 6. This CDR3 comprises 13 residues. The CDR3 reads CASSPGQGTTQYF. The CDR3 DNA sequence: TGTGCCAGCAGCCCGGGACAGGGTACGACCCAGTACTTC.

The V and J genes are TRBV6-6 and TRBJ2-7; the D gene is possibly TRBD2 (5 bases). In germline, CDR1 is MNHNY, CDR2 SVGAGI (reference sequence). V was trimmed by 0 bases and J by 3 bases, leaving 6 bases between them. The CDR3 loop spans 13 amino acids. In nucleotides, the CDR3 is TGTGCCAGCAGTTACTCGAGGGTCTACGAGCAGTACGTC. The encoded protein is CASSYSRVYEQYV.

This chain connects TRBV15 to TRBJ1-5; D is unclear. This CDR3 spans 12 amino acids. From germline, CDR1 is LNHNV and CDR2 YYDKDF (reference sequence). V lost 1 base, J lost 6 bases, and 4 bases lay in between. CDR3 DNA: TGTGCCACCAGCAGAGGTAGTCAGCCCCAGCATTTT. The encoded protein is CATSRGSQPQHF.

The chain employs TRBV5-1 and TRBJ1-2; D is perhaps TRBD1 (6 bases). V dropped 0 bases and J dropped 4 bases, with 13 bases sitting between them. The CDR3 loop spans 15 amino acids. Germline CDR1 reads SGHRS; CDR2 reads YFSETQ. CDR3 DNA sequence: TGCGCCAGCAGCTTGGAGCCAGGGGATAGCTATGGCTACACCTTC. Translation gives CASSLEPGDSYGYTF. The whole variable domain, filled in from reference TRBV5-1 and TRBJ1-2, reads KAGVTQTPRYLIKTRGQQVTLSCSPISGHRSVSWYQQTPGQGLQFLFEYFSETQRNKGNFPGRFSGRQFSNSRSEMNVSTLELGDSALYLCASSLEPGDSYGYTFGSGTRLTVV.

The genes are TRBV30 and TRBJ2-1; 9 positions match TRBD2. The CDR3 loop spans 14 amino acids. Germline-derived CDR1 and CDR2 are GTSNPN and SVGIG (reference sequence). V shed 4 bases and J 7 bases; nucleotides not matched to a gene: 8. CDR3 sequence: CAWTGTSILNEQFF. In nucleotides, the CDR3 is TGTGCCTGGACAGGGACTAGCATCCTGAATGAGCAGTTCTTC.

This rearrangement joins TRBV11-3 to TRBJ2-3, with D maybe TRBD2 (5 bases). The germline V gene encodes CDR1 SGHNT and CDR2 YENEEA. The CDR3 is made up of 14 amino acids. V lost 1 base to trimming and J lost 5 bases, with 10 bases between them. CDR3 sequence reads: CASSLVGNGDTQYF. CDR3 in DNA: TGTGCCAGCAGCTTAGTCGGGAACGGAGATACGCAGTATTTT.

The chain links TRBV28 to TRBJ1-2; the match to TRBD1 covers 7 bases. J gave up 0 bases and V 5 bases, and 6 bases lay outside the gene matches. CDR1 is MDHEN and CDR2 is SYDVKM in the germline V gene. This CDR3 comprises 15 residues. The chain's CDR3 is CASSGRGTANYGYTF. The CDR3 DNA sequence: TGTGCCAGCAGTGGCCGAGGGACAGCTAACTATGGCTACACCTTC.

This chain connects TRBV7-3 to TRBJ2-7; the D gene is possibly TRBD1 (6 bases). This CDR3 comprises 15 residues. Germline V gene sequence: CDR1 SGHTA, CDR2 FQGTGA. V lost 5 bases, J lost 4 bases, and 18 bases lay in between. CDR3 residues: CASSLVGTGMYEQYF. The DNA for the CDR3 is TGTGCCAGCAGCCTCGTGGGCACAGGGATGTACGAGCAGTACTTC.